Following are 13 T cell receptor beta chains from one sample sequenced in a study of graft-versus-host responses after intestinal transplantation. This table comes from immunoSEQ multiplex PCR, and its TCRdb copy is limited to in-frame clones, with some not included. The sample consists of about 64,000 clones, 90% to 95% of them appearing once. Their cognate antigens are unknown. The specimen comprised unstimulated CD8+ T cells sorted from spleen or lymph node cells, sampled before transplant. The receptor source for this set is a human donor who was the organ donor for an intestinal transplant.

The V and J genes are TRBV29-1 and TRBJ2-5; 10 nucleotides align to TRBD2. This CDR3 spans 14 amino acids. J gave up 1 base and V 7 bases, and 6 bases lay outside the gene matches. Germline V gene data show CDR1 as SQVTM and CDR2 as ANQGSEA. CDR3 DNA: TGCAGCGGGGAGCGGGAGGGCCCCCAAGAGACCCAGTACTTC. This encodes CSGEREGPQETQYF.

The chain links TRBV6-4 to TRBJ1-5; 7 nucleotides agree with TRBD1. Germline V gene data show CDR1 as MRHNA and CDR2 as SNTAGT. This CDR3 contains 17 residues. V lost 11 bases to trimming and J lost 0 bases; unmatched junction nucleotides: 16. This chain's CDR3 is CAVNRGRRGPSNQPQHF. Written as DNA, the CDR3 is TGTGCCGTGAACAGGGGTCGGCGAGGGCCTAGCAATCAGCCCCAGCATTTT.

The rearrangement joins TRBV11-2 to TRBJ2-7; 10 bases fit TRBD2. Losses at the gene ends were 5 bases for V and 0 bases for J; bases not matched to a gene: 7. CDR3 length equals 16 residues. CDR1 SGHAT and CDR2 FQNNGV come from the germline V gene. CDR3 amino acids: CASSPRLAGPSYEQYF. CDR3 nucleotide sequence: TGTGCCAGCAGCCCCAGACTAGCGGGCCCCTCCTACGAGCAGTACTTC. The full variable domain, with the rest looked up from reference TRBV11-2 and TRBJ2-7, is EAGVAQSPRYKIIEKRQSVAFWCNPISGHATLYWYQQILGQGPKLLIQFQNNGVVDDSQLPKDRFSAERLKGVDSTLKIQPAKLEDSAVYLCASSPRLAGPSYEQYFGPGTRLTVT.

V is TRBV5-5 and J is TRBJ2-1; D is possibly TRBD1 (6 bases). The V and J ends lost 7 bases and 2 bases respectively, with 13 bases between them. The CDR3 loop spans 14 amino acids. Germline V lookup: CDR1 SGHKS, CDR2 YYEKEE (reference sequence). The chain's CDR3 is CASLTGLTYNEQFF. As DNA, the CDR3 is TGTGCCAGCCTAACAGGGTTGACCTACAATGAGCAGTTCTTC.

CDR3 in DNA: TGCGCCAGCAGCGAAAGAGCTAGCGGGACCCAAGAGACCCAGTACTTC. Residues: CASSERASGTQETQYF. This chain connects TRBV4-3 to TRBJ2-5; TRBD2 aligns across 9 bases. The V gene end was trimmed by 5 bases and the J gene end by 1 base; junction bases not matched to a gene: 8. CDR1 is LGHNA and CDR2 is YSLEER in the germline V gene. The CDR3 extends over 16 amino acids.

The chain links TRBV4-1 to TRBJ1-5; no reliable D call. The CDR3 contains 19 residues. The germline gives CDR1 MGHRA, CDR2 YSYEKL. Trimming shortened V by 0 bases and J by 6 bases, and 24 bases separated the two germline ends. The CDR3 DNA is TGCGCCAGCAGCCAAGATTACCCCCCCCTTCTGAGGATAGGTCAGCCCCAGCATTTT. This sequence encodes CASSQDYPPLLRIGQPQHF.

The chain couples TRBV7-2 to TRBJ2-1; D is undetermined. Germline-derived CDR1 and CDR2 are SGHTA and FQGNSA. CDR3 length equals 12 residues. V lost 5 bases and J lost 3, with 5 bases in between. CDR3 sequence reads: CASSPYYNEQFF. CDR3 bases: TGTGCCAGCAGCCCCTACTACAATGAGCAGTTCTTC.

The chain couples TRBV16 to TRBJ2-7, with D unclear. V shed 3 bases and J shed 0 bases, with 9 bases lying between them. There are 14 residues in the CDR3. Germline CDR1 KGHSY, CDR2 FQNENV. The CDR3 sequence: CASSHLRSSYEQYF. The CDR3 DNA reads TGTGCCAGCAGCCACCTTAGGAGCTCCTACGAGCAGTACTTC.

The V gene is TRBV11-2, the J gene TRBJ2-2; D gene unclear. The CDR3 is 12 amino acids. The V end was cut by 8 bases, the J end by 1 base, with 5 bases between. Germline-derived CDR1 and CDR2 are SGHAT and FQNNGV. The CDR3 DNA sequence: TGTGCCAGCGTTATGAACACCGGGGAGCTGTTTTTT. It encodes CASVMNTGELFF.

The V gene is TRBV5-6, the J gene TRBJ2-7; 12 bases line up with TRBD2. V lost 0 bases and J lost 2; bases outside the gene matches: 3. The CDR3 has 16 residues. Germline V gene sequence: CDR1 SGHDT, CDR2 YYEEEE. The CDR3 here is CASSLGTSGRTYEQYF. The CDR3 region has the DNA TGTGCCAGCAGCTTGGGTACTAGCGGGAGGACCTACGAGCAGTACTTC.

This clone has a single count. The chain uses TRBV9 and TRBJ1-1, with TRBD1 as a possible D gene (6 bases). CDR3 length: 19 amino acids. Trimming stripped 3 bases from V and 0 bases from J, with 24 bases between. In germline, CDR1 is SGDLS, CDR2 YYNGEE. CDR3 residues: CASSDNQKEDSELNTEAFF. DNA for the CDR3: TGTGCCAGCAGCGATAATCAAAAAGAGGACAGTGAGTTGAACACTGAAGCTTTCTTT.

The rearrangement joins TRBV10-2 to TRBJ2-3; D remains unclear. This CDR3 contains 10 residues. Trimming took 10 bases from V and 7 from J, leaving 9 bases between them. Germline-derived CDR1 and CDR2 are WSHSY and SAAADI. The CDR3 coding sequence is TGCGCCACCTGGCGGAATACGCAGTATTTT. It codes for CATWRNTQYF.

The J gene is TRBJ2-7, the V gene TRBV4-2; TRBD1 matches 11 bases. V was clipped by 0 bases and J by 6 bases; unmatched bases: 13. Germline V gene data show CDR1 as LGHNA and CDR2 as YNFKEQ. This CDR3 region has 18 residues. In nucleotides, the CDR3 is TGTGCCAGCAGCCAAGATCTCCTGGGGGGGACAGGGGGATCCGAGCAGTACTTC. This gives the protein CASSQDLLGGTGGSEQYF.